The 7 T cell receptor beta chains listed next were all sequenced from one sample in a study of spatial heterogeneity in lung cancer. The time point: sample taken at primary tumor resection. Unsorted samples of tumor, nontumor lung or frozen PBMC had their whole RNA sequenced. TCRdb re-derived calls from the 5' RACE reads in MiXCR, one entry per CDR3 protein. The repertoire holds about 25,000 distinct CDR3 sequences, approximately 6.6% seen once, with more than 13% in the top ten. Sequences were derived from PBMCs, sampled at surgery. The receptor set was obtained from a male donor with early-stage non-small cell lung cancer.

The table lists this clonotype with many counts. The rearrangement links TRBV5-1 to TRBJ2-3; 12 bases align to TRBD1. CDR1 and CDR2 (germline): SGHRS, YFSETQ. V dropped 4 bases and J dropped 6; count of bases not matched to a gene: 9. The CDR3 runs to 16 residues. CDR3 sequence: CASSAAGTGGVDTQYF. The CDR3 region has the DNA TGCGCCAGCAGCGCCGCCGGGACAGGGGGCGTTGATACGCAGTATTTT.

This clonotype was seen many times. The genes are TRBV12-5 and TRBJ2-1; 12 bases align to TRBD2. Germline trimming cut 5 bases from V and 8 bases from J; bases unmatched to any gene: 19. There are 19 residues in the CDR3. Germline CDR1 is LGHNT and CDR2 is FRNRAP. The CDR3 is CASGHPGASGRARLYEQFF. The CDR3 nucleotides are TGTGCTAGTGGTCACCCGGGCGCTAGCGGGAGGGCCAGGTTGTATGAGCAGTTCTTC.

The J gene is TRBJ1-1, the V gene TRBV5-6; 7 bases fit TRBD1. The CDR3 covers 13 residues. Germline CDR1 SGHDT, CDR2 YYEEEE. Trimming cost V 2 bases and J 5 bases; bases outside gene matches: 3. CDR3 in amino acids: CASSFWDSTEAFF. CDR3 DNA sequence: TGTGCCAGCAGCTTCTGGGACAGTACTGAAGCTTTCTTT.

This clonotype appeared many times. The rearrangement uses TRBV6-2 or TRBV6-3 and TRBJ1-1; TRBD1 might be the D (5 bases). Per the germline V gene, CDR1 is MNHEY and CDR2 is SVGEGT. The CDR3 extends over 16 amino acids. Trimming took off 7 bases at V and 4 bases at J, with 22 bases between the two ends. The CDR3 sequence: CASTQLDIPVGTEAFF. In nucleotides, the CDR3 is TGTGCCAGCACCCAATTGGACATCCCTGTGGGCACTGAAGCTTTCTTT.

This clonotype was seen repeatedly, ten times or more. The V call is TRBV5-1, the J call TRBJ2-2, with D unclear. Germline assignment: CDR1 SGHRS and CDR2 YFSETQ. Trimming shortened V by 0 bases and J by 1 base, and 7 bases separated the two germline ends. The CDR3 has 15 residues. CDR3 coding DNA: TGCGCCAGCAGCTTGGTTTCAGGGAACACCGGGGAGCTGTTTTTT. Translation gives CASSLVSGNTGELFF.

The CDR3, as DNA: TGTGCCAGCAGCTTTCGGACGGCCGAGCAGTACTTC. Translation: CASSFRTAEQYF. The genes are TRBV5-4 and TRBJ2-7; D gene uncertain. The germline V and J ends were trimmed by 2 bases and 6 bases, with 9 bases remaining between them. This CDR3 spans 12 amino acids. The germline gives CDR1 SGHNT, CDR2 YYREEE (reference sequence).

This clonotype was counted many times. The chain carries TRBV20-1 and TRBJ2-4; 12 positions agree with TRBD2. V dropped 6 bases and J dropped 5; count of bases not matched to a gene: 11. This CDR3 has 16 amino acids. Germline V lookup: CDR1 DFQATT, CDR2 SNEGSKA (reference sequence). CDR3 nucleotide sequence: TGCAGTGCCAACGACCGGACTAGCGGGGTTGAAAACATTCAGTACTTC. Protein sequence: CSANDRTSGVENIQYF.